This is a list of T cell receptor beta chains from one sample in a study of blood T cell repertoires in COVID-19. The repertoire was sequenced with immunoSEQ multiplex PCR; TCRdb's copy has only in-frame clones and lacks some. The data hold around 320,000 clones, with approximately 91% observed a single time. Sequenced: PBMCs or T cells enriched from blood (not recorded which). The receptors come from a woman in her 30s who had been exposed to COVID-19. CDR3s include the opening cysteine and the closing phenylalanine or tryptophan. D genes are given only for firm matches. Size values are once, few and many counts, or a class for expanded clones, and some rows have none.

v_call	j_call	d_call	clone_size	cdr3_nt	cdr3_aa
TRBV19	TRBJ1-6	.	.	TGTGCCAGTAGTATAACGCAGGCCGGGGGACCCCTCCACTTT	CASSITQAGGPLHF
TRBV19	TRBJ1-1	.	.	TGTGCCAGTAGTAGAAGAGCCAGGGGAGATTTTCCTGAAGCTTTCTTT	CASSRRARGDFPEAFF
TRBV29-1	TRBJ1-1	TRBD1	.	TGCAGCGTTGAGGAGGACAGGATCCGATTGGGTGAAGCTTTCTTT	CSVEEDRIRLGEAFF
TRBV5-1	TRBJ2-5	.	.	TGCGCCAGCAGCTTGTGGGGGGGCGGTCAAGAGACCCAGTACTTC	CASSLWGGGQETQYF
TRBV5-1	TRBJ2-2	.	.	TGCGCCAGCAGCCCCCCAGGGGCAGAGACCACCGGGGAGCTGTTTTTT	CASSPPGAETTGELFF
TRBV7-9	TRBJ1-1	TRBD1	.	TGTGCCAGCAGCGACCGGACAGGGGAGAGTGAAGCTTTCTTT	CASSDRTGESEAFF
TRBV30	TRBJ1-5	.	once	TGTGCCTGGAGTGTAGATCGGTCTAGCAATCAGCCCCAGCATTTT	CAWSVDRSSNQPQHF
TRBV11-1	TRBJ1-2	.	.	TGTGCCAGCAGCCCTCACGTCAGTAGCGGCTACACCTTC	CASSPHVSSGYTF
TRBV6-2/TRBV6-3	TRBJ1-2	.	.	TGTGCCAGCAGTTATCGGGGTGGCTACACCTTC	CASSYRGGYTF
TRBV18	TRBJ2-7	.	.	TGTGCCAGCTCACCACCCAATGGAGTCCCCTACGAGCAGTACTTC	CASSPPNGVPYEQYF
TRBV6-5	TRBJ2-7	TRBD1	.	TGTGCCAGTGGACAGGGCTTCGGTTCTGCCTACGAGCAGTACTTC	CASGQGFGSAYEQYF
TRBV27	TRBJ1-5	.	.	TGTGCCAGCAGTTTATATAGTGGCGAGGGGCCCCAGCATTTT	CASSLYSGEGPQHF
TRBV7-9	TRBJ1-1	.	.	TGTGCCAGCAGCGTAGGGAGGGAGAACACTGAAGCTTTCTTT	CASSVGRENTEAFF
TRBV19	TRBJ1-1	TRBD1	once	TGTGCCAGTACCGCGACAGGGGCTGAAGCTTTCTTT	CASTATGAEAFF
TRBV4-1	TRBJ1-4	.	.	TGCGCCAGCAGCCTGAAGACTCGACGGATTAATGAAAAACTGTTTTTT	CASSLKTRRINEKLFF
TRBV5-1	TRBJ2-3	TRBD1	.	TGCGCCAGCAGCTTGGTGCAGGGGGCTAGAGATACGCAGTATTTT	CASSLVQGARDTQYF
TRBV18	TRBJ1-5	.	.	TGTGCCAGCTCACAAAACAGGGAGCCTCAGCCCCAGCATTTT	CASSQNREPQPQHF
TRBV4-2	TRBJ2-1	TRBD2	.	TGTGCCAGCGGGGGGGATAGGGGCGATGAGCAGTTCTTC	CASGGDRGDEQFF